This T cell receptor (beta chain) was identified during a study of cytomegalovirus exposure and HLA in healthy donors. Study-wide findings and caveats: Cytomegalovirus status was reportedly diagnosed by the classifier with high specificity and sensitivity. CMV serostatus was the only recorded immune exposure for donors. Associated with cytomegalovirus, according to the listing, were fewer than 200 TCR beta chains.

With 60 Vbeta and 13 Jbeta primers, the PCR was carried out. This table comes from immunoSEQ multiplex PCR, and its TCRdb copy is limited to in-frame clones, with some not included. The profile covers over 95,000 clones, with under 80% appearing a single time and 1.5% to 2% taken by the ten largest. This clone was seen a single time. Its antigen is not known. One junction end disagrees with the germline gene, perhaps due to a read error. Nominal health characterized the donors when sampled, though unrecorded immune exposures were likely. The CDR3 totals 14 residues. Germline-derived CDR1 and CDR2 are SEHNR and FQNEAQ (reference sequence).

The V gene is TRBV7-9, the J gene TRBJ1-2; TRBD1 agrees at 7 bases. This TCR derives from a man aged 35-49 years in good health and CMV-seronegative. Sample: PBMCs. The CDR3 bases are TGTTCCAGCAGCCCCGGGACAGCGGTCTTGGGCTACACCTTC. Translation: CSSSPGTAVLGYTF.